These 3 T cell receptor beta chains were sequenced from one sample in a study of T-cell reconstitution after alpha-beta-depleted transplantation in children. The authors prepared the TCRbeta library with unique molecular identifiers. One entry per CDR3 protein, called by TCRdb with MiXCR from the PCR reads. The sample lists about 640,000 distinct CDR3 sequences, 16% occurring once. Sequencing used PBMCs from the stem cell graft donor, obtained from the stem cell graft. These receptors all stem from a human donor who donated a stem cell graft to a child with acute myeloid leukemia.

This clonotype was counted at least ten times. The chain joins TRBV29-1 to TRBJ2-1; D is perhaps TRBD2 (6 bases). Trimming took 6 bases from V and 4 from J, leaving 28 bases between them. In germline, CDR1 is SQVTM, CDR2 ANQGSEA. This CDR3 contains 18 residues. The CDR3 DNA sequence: TGCAGCGTGGCCCCGCTTGAGCCCGGACTACTCAGATACAATGAGCAGTTCTTC. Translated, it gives CSVAPLEPGLLRYNEQFF.

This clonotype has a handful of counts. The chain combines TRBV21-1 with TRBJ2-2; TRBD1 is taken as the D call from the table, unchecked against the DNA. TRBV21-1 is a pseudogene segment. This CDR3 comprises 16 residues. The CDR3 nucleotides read TGTGCCAGCAGCAAACAGGGCAGGCAGAACACCGGGGAGCTGTTTTTT. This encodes CASSKQGRQNTGELFF.

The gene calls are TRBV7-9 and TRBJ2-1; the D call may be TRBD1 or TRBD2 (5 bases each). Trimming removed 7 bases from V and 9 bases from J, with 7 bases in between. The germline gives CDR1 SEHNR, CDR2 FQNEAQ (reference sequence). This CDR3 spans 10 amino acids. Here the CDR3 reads CASTGGEQFF. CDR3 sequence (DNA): TGTGCCAGCACTGGGGGTGAGCAGTTCTTC.